This TCR beta chain was identified in a study of blood T cell repertoires in COVID-19. Study details: Sites in the United States, Italy and Spain provided acute and convalescent COVID-19 samples.

Authors' analysis steps: Estimation of nucleated cell counts relied on the amplification of reference gene primers. The method was immunoSEQ multiplex PCR; TCRdb's version includes in-frame clones alone and lacks a portion of them. From that table come the V and J calls and clone size; the DNA was used to work out D and trimming. The sample lists approximately 97,000 clones; around 88% were seen once. Sequenced input: peripheral blood. The receptor's source is a man in his fifties or sixties with COVID-19, enrolled during active disease.

The CDR3 reads CAWSPTGTGYTF. CDR3 bases: TGTGCCTGGAGTCCTACAGGGACTGGCTACACCTTC. This chain links TRBV30 with TRBJ1-2, with D perhaps TRBD1 (6 bases). Trimming stripped 2 bases from V and 7 bases from J, with 11 bases between. Germline V gene lookup returns CDR1 GTSNPN and CDR2 SVGIG (reference sequence). This CDR3 region has 12 residues.